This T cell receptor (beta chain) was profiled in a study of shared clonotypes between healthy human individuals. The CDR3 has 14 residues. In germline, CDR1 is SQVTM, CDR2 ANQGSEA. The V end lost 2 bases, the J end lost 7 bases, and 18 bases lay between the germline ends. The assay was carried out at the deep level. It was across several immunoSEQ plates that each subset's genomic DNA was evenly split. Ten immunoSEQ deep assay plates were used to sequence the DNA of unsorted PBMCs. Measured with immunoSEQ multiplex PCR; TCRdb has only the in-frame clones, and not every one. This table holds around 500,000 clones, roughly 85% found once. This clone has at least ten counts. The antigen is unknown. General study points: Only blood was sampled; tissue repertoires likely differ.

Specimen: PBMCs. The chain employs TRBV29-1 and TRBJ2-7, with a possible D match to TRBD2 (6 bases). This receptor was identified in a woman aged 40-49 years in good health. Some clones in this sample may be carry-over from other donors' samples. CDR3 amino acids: CSVEKEGLRGEQYF. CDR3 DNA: TGCAGCGTTGAAAAGGAGGGACTCCGGGGGGAGCAGTACTTC.